This entry lists 24 T cell receptor beta chains sequenced from one sample in a study of blood T cell repertoires in COVID-19. Generated by immunoSEQ multiplex PCR, the TCRdb table keeps only in-frame clones and is missing some. The repertoire holds about 200,000 clones, with roughly 80% as singletons. Specimen: peripheral blood. These receptors all stem from a human donor in a cohort sampled during active COVID-19.

The V call is TRBV5-1, the J call TRBJ2-5; D ambiguous. This CDR3 contains 19 residues. V lost 1 base, J lost 0 bases, and 22 bases lay in between. Germline loops: CDR1 SGHRS, CDR2 YFSETQ. The CDR3 reads CASSLNPRIVLKDQETQYF. In DNA, the CDR3 is TGCGCCAGCAGCTTGAATCCGAGGATCGTCTTGAAAGACCAAGAGACCCAGTACTTC.

The rearrangement uses TRBV4-2 and TRBJ1-5; weak D call: TRBD1 (5 bases). The germline V gene has CDR1 LGHNA and CDR2 YNFKEQ. Trimming shortened V by 1 base and J by 2 bases, and 12 bases separated the two germline ends. The CDR3 extends over 16 amino acids. In DNA form, the CDR3 reads TGTGCCAGCAGCCAAGGGGACTTCTCAGGCAATCAGCCCCAGCATTTT. The encoded protein is CASSQGDFSGNQPQHF.

V gene TRBV7-2 combines with J gene TRBJ2-2, with a tentative D call TRBD2 (6 bases). Germline-derived CDR1 and CDR2 are SGHTA and FQGNSA. The V end lost 3 bases, the J end lost 1 base, and 6 bases lay between the germline ends. This CDR3 region has 14 residues. The CDR3 here is CASSFSGNTGELFF. The CDR3 DNA sequence: TGTGCCAGCAGCTTTAGCGGGAACACCGGGGAGCTGTTTTTT.

This clone was detected a few times. The rearrangement uses TRBV6-6 and TRBJ1-2; D call uncertain. Trimming removed 5 bases at V and 5 bases at J, with 9 bases between. This CDR3 spans 12 amino acids. The germline CDR1 and CDR2 sequences are MNHNY and SVGAGI (reference sequence). The CDR3 DNA reads as TGTGCCAGCAGTGGTATCGGGTATGGCTACACCTTC. Translation: CASSGIGYGYTF.

The chain couples TRBV7-2 to TRBJ2-1; 10 nucleotides line up with TRBD2. Germline CDR1 reads SGHTA; CDR2 reads FQGNSA. The CDR3 is 16 amino acids. The V segment lost 4 bases and the J segment 8 bases; nucleotides outside the gene matches: 11. The CDR3 DNA sequence: TGTGCCAGCAGCTCGGGGCTAGCGGGAGCCCTCGATGAGCAGTTCTTC. Translating it yields CASSSGLAGALDEQFF.

The genes are TRBV24-1 and TRBJ1-2; 7 nucleotides match TRBD1. The CDR3 extends over 20 amino acids. V dropped 9 bases and J dropped 0; count of bases not matched to a gene: 24. Germline V gene lookup returns CDR1 KGHDR and CDR2 SFDVKD. The CDR3 region is CATRFGYRGLRTISNYGYTF. CDR3 DNA sequence: TGTGCCACCCGCTTTGGGTACAGGGGCCTCCGTACCATTTCTAACTATGGCTACACCTTC.

V usage is TRBV30 and J usage is TRBJ1-6; weak D call: TRBD1 (5 bases). CDR3 length: 13 residues. Germline values: CDR1 GTSNPN, CDR2 SVGIG (reference sequence). Trimming took 0 bases from V and 5 from J, leaving 5 bases between them. The CDR3 DNA reads TGTGCCTGGAGTGTAGGGGATAATTCACCCCTCCACTTT. Translating it yields CAWSVGDNSPLHF.

The chain joins TRBV9 to TRBJ1-6; TRBD1 agrees at 8 bases. The CDR3 runs 15 residues. Trimming cost V 5 bases and J 6 bases; bases outside gene matches: 7. In germline, CDR1 is SGDLS, CDR2 YYNGEE. The CDR3: CASSGLDRGNSPLHF. DNA of the CDR3: TGTGCCAGCAGTGGACTCGACAGGGGTAATTCACCCCTCCACTTT.

V is TRBV6-2 or TRBV6-3 and J is TRBJ1-1, with 7 nucleotides matching TRBD1. V was clipped by 4 bases and J by 4 bases; unmatched bases: 3. The germline V gene encodes CDR1 MNHEY and CDR2 SVGEGT. The CDR3 extends over 13 amino acids. CDR3 in DNA: TGTGCCAGCAGTTCCAACAGGGGCACTGAAGCTTTCTTT. This gives the protein CASSSNRGTEAFF.

The rearrangement uses TRBV7-9 and TRBJ1-4; 10 bases line up with TRBD1. V shed 7 bases and J 6 bases; nucleotides not matched to a gene: 2. The CDR3 sequence is 13 residues long. Germline V gives CDR1 SEHNR, CDR2 FQNEAQ (reference sequence). CDR3 protein: CASTGQGDEKLFF. The CDR3, as DNA: TGTGCCAGCACAGGACAGGGGGATGAAAAACTGTTTTTT.

The V gene is TRBV28, the J gene TRBJ2-7; TRBD2 is a possible D gene (5 bases). The germline V gene has CDR1 MDHEN and CDR2 SYDVKM. Trimming removed 2 bases from V and 4 bases from J, with 15 bases in between. The CDR3 spans 15 residues. CDR3 nucleotide sequence: TGTGCCAGCAGTTTAGCCCTCACGGGAAGATACGAGCAGTACTTC. As protein: CASSLALTGRYEQYF.

The CDR3 DNA reads TGTGCCAGCATCACGTCCGGGACAGGGGTTAAAGGCTACACCTTC. It translates to CASITSGTGVKGYTF. The J gene is TRBJ1-2, the V gene TRBV6-6; 10 positions match TRBD1. Germline CDR1 is MNHNY and CDR2 is SVGAGI (reference sequence). The CDR3 contains 15 residues. The J segment lost 8 bases and the V segment lost 7 bases, leaving 13 bases of the junction unmatched.

This clone was recorded only once. The genes are TRBV10-2 and TRBJ2-5; TRBD2 aligns across 10 bases. J lost 5 bases, V lost 2 bases, and 8 bases had no gene match. Germline CDR1 and CDR2: WSHSY and SAAADI. The CDR3 has 16 residues. CDR3 amino acids: CASSEIASGSGETQYF. CDR3 coding DNA: TGCGCCAGCAGTGAGATTGCTAGCGGGAGCGGTGAGACCCAGTACTTC.

This chain connects TRBV3-1 (or the pseudogene TRBV3-2) to TRBJ2-6; TRBD1 might be the D (7 bases). The CDR3 consists of 18 residues. In germline, CDR1 is LGHDT, CDR2 YNNKEL (reference sequence). V gave up 4 bases and J gave up 0 bases, with 16 bases separating them. The CDR3 region has the DNA TGTGCCAGCAGCCGGACTACAGGGGCCCCCTCTGGGGCCAACGTCCTGACTTTC. This gives the protein CASSRTTGAPSGANVLTF.

V usage is TRBV19 and J usage is TRBJ2-7; a weak D match, TRBD2 (7 bases). This CDR3 spans 14 amino acids. With 5 bases removed from V and 5 bases from J, the gap between germline ends came to 16 bases. CDR1 is LNHDA, CDR2 SQIVND, per germline (reference sequence). The CDR3 sequence: CASSGGGPGDEQYF. CDR3 nucleotides: TGTGCCAGTAGTGGGGGGGGCCCCGGGGACGAGCAGTACTTC.

The chain couples TRBV2 to TRBJ1-6; the match to TRBD1 covers 7 bases. Looked up from germline, CDR1 is SNHLY and CDR2 is FYNNEI. The CDR3 totals 14 residues. V shed 10 bases, J shed 5 bases, and the junction held 8 bases outside the gene matches. CDR3 coding DNA: TGTGCCACTCTGACAGGGATACATAATTCACCCCTCCACTTT. Residues: CATLTGIHNSPLHF.

This sequence joins TRBV7-6 and TRBJ1-2; D uncertain. This CDR3 has 15 residues. CDR1 and CDR2 (germline): SGHVS, FNYEAQ. Trimming removed 1 base at V and 6 bases at J, with 15 bases between. The CDR3, as DNA: TGTGCCAGCAGCTTAGAGTCCGGGAGATTGAATGGCTACACCTTC. This translates into CASSLESGRLNGYTF.

This chain connects TRBV24-1 to TRBJ2-7, with 10 bases identical to TRBD1. With 2 bases clipped from V and 6 bases from J, the junction kept 6 bases outside the gene matches. Germline CDR1 KGHDR, CDR2 SFDVKD. The CDR3 extends over 15 amino acids. For the CDR3, the DNA is TGTGCCACCAGTGATTCCGGGACAGGGGCGGTCGAGCAGTACTTC. It encodes CATSDSGTGAVEQYF.

This clone was detected only a few times. The rearrangement uses TRBV10-3 and TRBJ2-7; the D is unclear. The CDR3 contains 15 residues. Germline lookup yields CDR1 ENHRY and CDR2 SYGVKD. The ends were cut back, 3 bases at V and 1 base at J, with 13 bases in the middle. The CDR3 DNA follows: TGTGCCATCAGTGAAAGTGAGGTAATATCCTACGAGCAGTACTTC. It translates to CAISESEVISYEQYF.

The V and J genes are TRBV18 and TRBJ1-1, with no clear D. The CDR3 is made up of 15 amino acids. Germline CDR1 is KGHSH and CDR2 is LQKENI. V gave up 3 bases and J gave up 0 bases, with 11 bases separating them. Here the CDR3 reads CASSPGGRLNTEAFF. The CDR3 bases are TGTGCCAGCTCACCGGGCGGGCGGCTGAACACTGAAGCTTTCTTT.

This clone has a single count. The V and J genes are TRBV5-1 and TRBJ2-3; D might be TRBD2 (6 bases). V was clipped by 4 bases and J by 4 bases, with 19 bases between them. Germline-derived CDR1 and CDR2 are SGHRS and YFSETQ. There are 16 residues in the CDR3. CDR3 region: CASSTPGPGGPDTQYF. CDR3 sequence (DNA): TGCGCCAGCAGCACCCCGGGACCCGGGGGACCAGATACGCAGTATTTT.

The rearrangement links TRBV5-4 to TRBJ2-7; 7 nucleotides line up with TRBD1. The J segment lost 0 bases and the V segment lost 3 bases, leaving 3 bases of the junction unmatched. The CDR3 spans 14 residues. Germline lookup yields CDR1 SGHNT and CDR2 YYREEE (reference sequence). This CDR3 reads CASSYRDSSYEQYF. The CDR3, as DNA: TGTGCCAGCAGCTATAGGGACAGCTCCTACGAGCAGTACTTC.

J is TRBJ2-1 and V is TRBV19; 7 bases agree with TRBD2. The CDR3 has 14 amino acids. With 8 bases clipped from V and 4 bases from J, the junction kept 8 bases outside the gene matches. From germline, CDR1 is LNHDA and CDR2 SQIVND (reference sequence). The CDR3 sequence is CASHSGGRYNEQFF. The CDR3 DNA reads as TGTGCCAGTCATTCCGGCGGGAGATACAATGAGCAGTTCTTC.

Note on this clone: The same CDR3 arises from other DNA sequences in this sample as well. V gene TRBV5-1 combines with J gene TRBJ1-3; 8 nucleotides agree with TRBD1. This CDR3 comprises 15 residues. V shed 0 bases and J 2 bases; nucleotides not matched to a gene: 1. Looked up from germline, CDR1 is SGHRS and CDR2 is YFSETQ. The CDR3 here is CASSLGQGTGNTIYF. The CDR3 coding sequence is TGCGCCAGCAGCTTGGGACAGGGGACTGGAAACACCATATATTTT.